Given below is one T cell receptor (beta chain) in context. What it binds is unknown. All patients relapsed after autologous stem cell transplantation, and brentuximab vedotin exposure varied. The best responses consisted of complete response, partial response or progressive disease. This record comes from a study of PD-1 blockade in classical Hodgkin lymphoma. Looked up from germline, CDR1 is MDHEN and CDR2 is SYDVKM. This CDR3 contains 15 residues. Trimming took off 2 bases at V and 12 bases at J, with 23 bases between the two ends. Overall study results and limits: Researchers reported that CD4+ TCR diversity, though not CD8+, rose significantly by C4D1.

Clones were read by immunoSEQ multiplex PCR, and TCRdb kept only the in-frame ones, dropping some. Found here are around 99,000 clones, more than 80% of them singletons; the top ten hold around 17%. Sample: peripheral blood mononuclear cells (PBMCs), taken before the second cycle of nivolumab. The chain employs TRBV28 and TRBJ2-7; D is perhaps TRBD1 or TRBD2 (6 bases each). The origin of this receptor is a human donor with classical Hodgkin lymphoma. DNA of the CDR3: TGTGCCAGCAGTTTACCCTCCGGGGCCGGGGGCCAGGGGTACTTC. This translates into CASSLPSGAGGQGYF.